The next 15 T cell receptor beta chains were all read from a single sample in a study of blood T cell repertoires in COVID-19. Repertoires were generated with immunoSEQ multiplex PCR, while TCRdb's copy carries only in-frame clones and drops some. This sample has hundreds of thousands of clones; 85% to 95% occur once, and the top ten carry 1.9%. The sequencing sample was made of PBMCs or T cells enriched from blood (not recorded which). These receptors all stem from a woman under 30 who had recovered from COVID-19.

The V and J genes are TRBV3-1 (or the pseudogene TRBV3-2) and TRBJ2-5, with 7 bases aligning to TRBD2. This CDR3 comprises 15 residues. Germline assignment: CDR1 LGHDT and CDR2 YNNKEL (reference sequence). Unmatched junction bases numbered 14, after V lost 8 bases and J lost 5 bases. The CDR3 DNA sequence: TGTGCCAGCTCGTCGGTCGGGAGGCTAAGCGAGACCCAGTACTTC. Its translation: CASSSVGRLSETQYF.

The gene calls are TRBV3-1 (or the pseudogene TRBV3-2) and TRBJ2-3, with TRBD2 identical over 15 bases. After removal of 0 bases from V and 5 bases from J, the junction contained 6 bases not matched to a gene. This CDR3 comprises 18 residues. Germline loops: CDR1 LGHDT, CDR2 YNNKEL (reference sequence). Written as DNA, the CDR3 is TGTGCCAGCAGCCAAGATGGGACTAGCGGGAGGTTTGGAGATACGCAGTATTTT. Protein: CASSQDGTSGRFGDTQYF.

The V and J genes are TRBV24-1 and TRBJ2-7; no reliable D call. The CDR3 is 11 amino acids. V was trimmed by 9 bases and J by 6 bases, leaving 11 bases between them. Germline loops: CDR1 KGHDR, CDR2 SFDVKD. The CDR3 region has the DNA TGTGCCACCTCCCGTGGGCTCGAGCAGTACTTC. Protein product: CATSRGLEQYF.

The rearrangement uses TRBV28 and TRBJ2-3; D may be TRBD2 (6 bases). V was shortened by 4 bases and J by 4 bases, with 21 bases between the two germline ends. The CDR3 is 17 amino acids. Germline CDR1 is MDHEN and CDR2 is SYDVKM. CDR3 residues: CASSSGVSGGMADTQYF. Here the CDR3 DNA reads TGTGCCAGCAGTTCTGGCGTTAGCGGAGGGATGGCAGATACGCAGTATTTT.

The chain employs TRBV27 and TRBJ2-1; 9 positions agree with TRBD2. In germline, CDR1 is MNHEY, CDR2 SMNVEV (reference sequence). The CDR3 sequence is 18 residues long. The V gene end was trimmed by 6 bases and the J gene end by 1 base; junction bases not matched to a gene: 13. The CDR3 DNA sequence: TGTGCCAGCAGAGGCTGGGGCGGGGGGGCCGGGTCCTACAATGAGCAGTTCTTC. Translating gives CASRGWGGGAGSYNEQFF.

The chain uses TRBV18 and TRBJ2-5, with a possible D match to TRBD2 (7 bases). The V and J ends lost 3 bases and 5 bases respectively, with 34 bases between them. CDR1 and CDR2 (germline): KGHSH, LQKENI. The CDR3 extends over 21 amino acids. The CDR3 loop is CASSPGRLPGGLPLLRETQYF. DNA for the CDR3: TGTGCCAGCTCACCCGGTCGCCTGCCGGGGGGCTTGCCCCTTCTCAGGGAGACCCAGTACTTC.

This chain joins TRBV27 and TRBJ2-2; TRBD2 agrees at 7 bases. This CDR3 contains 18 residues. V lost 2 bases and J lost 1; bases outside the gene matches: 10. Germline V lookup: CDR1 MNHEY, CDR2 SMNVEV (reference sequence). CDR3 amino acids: CASSLSLRSGVNTGELFF. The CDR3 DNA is TGTGCCAGCAGTTTAAGTCTTCGGAGCGGGGTGAACACCGGGGAGCTGTTTTTT.

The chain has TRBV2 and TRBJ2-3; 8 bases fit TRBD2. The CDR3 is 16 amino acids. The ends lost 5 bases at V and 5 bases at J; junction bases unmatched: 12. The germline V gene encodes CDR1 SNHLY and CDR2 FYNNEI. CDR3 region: CASSLRPAGVGDTQYF. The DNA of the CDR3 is TGTGCCAGCAGTCTACGACCAGCGGGAGTTGGAGATACGCAGTATTTT. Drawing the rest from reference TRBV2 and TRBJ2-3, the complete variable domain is EPEVTQTPSHQVTQMGQEVILRCVPISNHLYFYWYRQILGQKVEFLVSFYNNEISEKSEIFDDQFSVERPDGSNFTLKIRSTKLEDSAMYFCASSLRPAGVGDTQYFGPGTRLTVL.

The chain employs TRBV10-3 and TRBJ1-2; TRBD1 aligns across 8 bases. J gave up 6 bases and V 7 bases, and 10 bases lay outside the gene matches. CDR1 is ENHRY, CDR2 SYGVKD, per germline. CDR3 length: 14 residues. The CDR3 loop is CAITGGRGLDGYTF. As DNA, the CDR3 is TGTGCCATCACTGGTGGCAGGGGGCTCGATGGCTACACCTTC.

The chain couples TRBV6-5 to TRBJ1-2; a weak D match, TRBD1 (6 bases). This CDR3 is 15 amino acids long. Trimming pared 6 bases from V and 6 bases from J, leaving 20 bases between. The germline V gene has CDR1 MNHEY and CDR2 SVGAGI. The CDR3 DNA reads TGTGCCAGCAGGCGGGGGCCCTCCCTACTTAATGGCTACACCTTC. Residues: CASRRGPSLLNGYTF.

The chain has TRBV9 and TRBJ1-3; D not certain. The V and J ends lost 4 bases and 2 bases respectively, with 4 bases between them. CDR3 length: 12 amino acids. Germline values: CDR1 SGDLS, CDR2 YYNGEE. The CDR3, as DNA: TGTGCCAGCAGCCAAACTGGAAACACCATATATTTT. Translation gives CASSQTGNTIYF.

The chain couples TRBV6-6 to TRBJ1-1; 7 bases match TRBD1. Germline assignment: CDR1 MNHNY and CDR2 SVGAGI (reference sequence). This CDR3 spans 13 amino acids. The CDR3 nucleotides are TGTGCTACGGACAGGCCTTCAATCACTGAAGCTTTCTTT. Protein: CATDRPSITEAFF.

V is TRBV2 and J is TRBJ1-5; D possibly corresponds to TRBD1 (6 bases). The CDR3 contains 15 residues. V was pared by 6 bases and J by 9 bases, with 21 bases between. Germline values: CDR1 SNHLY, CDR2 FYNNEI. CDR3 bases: TGTGCCAGCAGCTTCCTGGACAGCCCCCAAGGGCCCCAGCATTTT. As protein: CASSFLDSPQGPQHF. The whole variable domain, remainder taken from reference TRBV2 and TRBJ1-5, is EPEVTQTPSHQVTQMGQEVILRCVPISNHLYFYWYRQILGQKVEFLVSFYNNEISEKSEIFDDQFSVERPDGSNFTLKIRSTKLEDSAMYFCASSFLDSPQGPQHFGDGTRLSIL.

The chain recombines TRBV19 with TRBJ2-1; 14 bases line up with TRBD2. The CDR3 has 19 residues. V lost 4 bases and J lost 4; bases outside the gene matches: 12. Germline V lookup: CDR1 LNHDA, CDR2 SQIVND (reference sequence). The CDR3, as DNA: TGTGCCAGTAGTAAGGGACTAGCGGGAGCCCCCGTCATTTACAATGAGCAGTTCTTC. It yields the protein CASSKGLAGAPVIYNEQFF.

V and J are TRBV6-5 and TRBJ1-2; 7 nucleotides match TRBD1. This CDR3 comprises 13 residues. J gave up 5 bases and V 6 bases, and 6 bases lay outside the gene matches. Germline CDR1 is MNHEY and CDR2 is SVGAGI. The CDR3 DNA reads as TGTGCCAGCAGGTCGGGACAGCAGTATGGCTACACCTTC. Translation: CASRSGQQYGYTF.